Below are 21 T cell receptor beta chains sequenced from a single sample in a study of blood T cells in healthy people across ages. Through a sample-barcoded 5' primer and a J-beta primer mix, a second PCR was run for roughly 6 to 11 cycles. Each CDR3 protein gets one entry after TCRdb re-called the 5' RACE reads with MiXCR. Of hundreds of thousands of distinct CDR3 sequences listed, around 45% are singletons. Sequences were obtained from blood. Receptor source: a woman aged 60-70 years in good health.

This clonotype was found a few times. The chain links TRBV10-3 to TRBJ2-7; 9 bases fit TRBD1. Germline V gives CDR1 ENHRY, CDR2 SYGVKD. The CDR3 totals 14 residues. The V gene end was trimmed by 3 bases and the J gene end by 3 bases; junction bases not matched to a gene: 3. In DNA form, the CDR3 reads TGTGCCATCAGTGAAACAGGGGGCGGCTACGAGCAGTACTTC. Its protein product is CAISETGGGYEQYF.

This clonotype has at least ten counts. V usage is TRBV20-1 and J usage is TRBJ2-3, with D possibly being TRBD2 (5 bases). The germline gives CDR1 DFQATT, CDR2 SNEGSKA (reference sequence). This CDR3 has 14 residues. Trimming stripped 5 bases from V and 2 bases from J, with 14 bases between. As DNA, the CDR3 is TGCAGTGCTCCGCGGGCGAGATCCACAGATACGCAGTATTTT. Protein sequence: CSAPRARSTDTQYF.

The chain couples TRBV6-5 to TRBJ2-7; tentative D call: TRBD2 (5 bases). Germline V gene lookup returns CDR1 MNHEY and CDR2 SVGAGI. V shed 6 bases and J shed 2 bases, with 11 bases lying between them. There are 13 residues in the CDR3. This chain's CDR3 is CASRRGAAYEQYF. The CDR3 coding sequence is TGTGCCAGCAGACGGGGTGCGGCCTACGAGCAGTACTTC.

This clonotype was picked up a small number of times. The CDR3 spells CASSDQREGIGAKNIQYF. In nucleotides, the CDR3 is TGTGCCAGCAGTGATCAGCGGGAGGGTATAGGGGCCAAAAACATTCAGTACTTC. The chain combines TRBV2 with TRBJ2-4; TRBD2 agrees at 10 bases. V dropped 3 bases and J dropped 1; count of bases not matched to a gene: 9. The germline V gene encodes CDR1 SNHLY and CDR2 FYNNEI. This CDR3 comprises 18 residues.

This clonotype has a handful of counts. The chain has TRBV4-3 and TRBJ2-5; the D gene is possibly TRBD1 (5 bases). Trimming shortened V by 1 base and J by 2 bases, and 11 bases separated the two germline ends. The CDR3 totals 15 residues. CDR1 is LGHNA, CDR2 YSLEER, per germline. The CDR3: CASSQGRQLQETQYF. As DNA, the CDR3 is TGCGCCAGCAGCCAAGGGCGACAGCTTCAAGAGACCCAGTACTTC.

This clonotype was seen ten or more times. The chain links TRBV18 to TRBJ2-1; TRBD1 might be the D (6 bases). The CDR3 extends over 16 amino acids. The germline gives CDR1 KGHSH, CDR2 LQKENI. Between the trimmed V and J ends, which lost 3 bases and 7 bases, there was a span of 19 bases. The CDR3 bases are TGTGCCAGCTCACCCCCGAGTGGGGGCGGTGAAAATGAGCAGTTCTTC. Its protein product is CASSPPSGGGENEQFF.

This clonotype was found a few times. The rearrangement joins TRBV7-2 to TRBJ2-3, with D unclear. Trimming took 8 bases from V and 1 from J, leaving 16 bases between them. CDR1 SGHTA and CDR2 FQGNSA come from the germline V gene. CDR3 length equals 15 residues. Here the CDR3 DNA reads TGTGCCAGCTTGTTAGGTCCTAGGCGCACAGATACGCAGTATTTT. Translation gives CASLLGPRRTDTQYF.

This clonotype has ten or more counts. The chain carries TRBV7-2 and TRBJ2-3; TRBD1 matches 7 bases. With V trimmed by 0 bases and J by 7 bases, 7 bases remained unmatched. Per the germline V gene, CDR1 is SGHTA and CDR2 is FQGNSA. CDR3 length: 15 amino acids. The CDR3 sequence is CASSLAPDRSNTQYF. CDR3 nucleotide sequence: TGTGCCAGCAGCTTAGCCCCGGACAGGTCGAATACGCAGTATTTT.

The chain uses TRBV5-1 and TRBJ2-5, with D possibly TRBD1 on 6 matching bases. The J call is in doubt because the DNA end fits TRBJ2-7 better. The CDR3 has 14 amino acids. The germline CDR1 and CDR2 sequences are SGHRS and YFSETQ. In DNA, the CDR3 is TGCGCCAGCAGCTTGGCCCCCGGACAGTACGAGCAGTACTTC. It translates to CASSLAPGQYEQYF.

This clonotype has more than one count but fewer than ten. The chain is built from TRBV12-3 or TRBV12-4 and TRBJ1-5, with D unclear. V dropped 6 bases and J dropped 4 bases, with 10 bases sitting between them. CDR3 length equals 13 residues. The CDR3 is CASRATGNQPQHF. CDR3 sequence (DNA): TGTGCCAGCAGGGCGACCGGAAATCAGCCCCAGCATTTT.

The CDR3 here is CSVEVGPVWRGQETQYF. CDR3 DNA sequence: TGCAGCGTTGAAGTGGGGCCGGTGTGGAGGGGCCAAGAGACCCAGTACTTC. The rearrangement uses TRBV29-1 and TRBJ2-5; possible D gene TRBD2, 6 bases. V lost 1 base and J 1 base, leaving 19 bases between the germline ends. CDR1 SQVTM and CDR2 ANQGSEA come from the germline V gene. This CDR3 contains 17 residues.

This chain connects TRBV5-4 to TRBJ2-6; no firm D call. V lost 4 bases and J lost 7, with 18 bases in between. Germline CDR1 reads SGHNT; CDR2 reads YYREEE (reference sequence). The CDR3 has 16 residues. As DNA, the CDR3 is TGTGCCAGCAGCCCACGAAATTTGGTTGGTGCCAACGTCCTGACTTTC. It yields the protein CASSPRNLVGANVLTF.

This chain joins TRBV4-1 and TRBJ1-2, with D unresolved. The CDR3 sequence is 13 residues long. Germline V gene data show CDR1 as MGHRA and CDR2 as YSYEKL. V was clipped by 1 base and J by 7 bases, with 10 bases between them. CDR3 loop: CASSQVWVSGYTF. The CDR3 DNA reads as TGCGCCAGCAGCCAAGTATGGGTATCTGGCTACACCTTC.

The chain is built from TRBV20-1 and TRBJ2-7, with D perhaps being TRBD1 or TRBD2 (5 bases each). With 4 bases removed from V and 1 base from J, the gap between germline ends came to 17 bases. There are 15 residues in the CDR3. The germline CDR1 and CDR2 sequences are DFQATT and SNEGSKA (reference sequence). The CDR3 here is CSAIDLRGGSYEQYF. The CDR3 region has the DNA TGCAGTGCTATAGATCTTCGGGGCGGATCCTACGAGCAGTACTTC.

This clonotype was recorded only once. The chain carries TRBV2 and TRBJ2-1; D tentatively fits TRBD1 or TRBD2 (7 bases each). Trimming cost V 3 bases and J 5 bases, with 14 bases left between them. Germline loops: CDR1 SNHLY, CDR2 FYNNEI. The CDR3 has 15 residues. The CDR3 bases are TGTGCCAGCAGTGAGCGGGGGACAGCTAACAATGAGCAGTTCTTC. This translates into CASSERGTANNEQFF.

The chain has TRBV20-1 and TRBJ2-4; 8 bases map to TRBD2. The CDR3 has 16 amino acids. The V gene's germline CDR1 is DFQATT and CDR2 SNEGSKA (reference sequence). V shed 5 bases, J shed 0 bases, and the junction held 9 bases outside the gene matches. As DNA, the CDR3 is TGCAGTGCTCCAACCGGGACTAGGGTAGCCAAAAACATTCAGTACTTC. It yields the protein CSAPTGTRVAKNIQYF.

The chain couples TRBV11-2 to TRBJ2-5; 13 nucleotides align to TRBD2. Losses at the gene ends were 5 bases for V and 11 bases for J; bases not matched to a gene: 8. In germline, CDR1 is SGHAT, CDR2 FQNNGV. This CDR3 comprises 14 residues. CDR3 nucleotide sequence: TGTGCCAGCAGCCCTGGACTAGCGGGAGCCCAGCAGTACTTC. Amino acids: CASSPGLAGAQQYF. Filled out from reference TRBV11-2 and TRBJ2-5, the complete variable domain reads EAGVAQSPRYKIIEKRQSVAFWCNPISGHATLYWYQQILGQGPKLLIQFQNNGVVDDSQLPKDRFSAERLKGVDSTLKIQPAKLEDSAVYLCASSPGLAGAQQYFGPGTRLLVL.

The genes are TRBV20-1 and TRBJ2-7; weak D call: TRBD1 (5 bases). Germline-derived CDR1 and CDR2 are DFQATT and SNEGSKA (reference sequence). The germline V and J ends were trimmed by 4 bases and 2 bases, with 9 bases remaining between them. This CDR3 region has 12 residues. CDR3 residues: CSAIVGAYEQYF. CDR3 sequence (DNA): TGCAGTGCTATCGTAGGGGCCTACGAGCAGTACTTC.

A few counts support this clonotype. This chain joins TRBV20-1 and TRBJ1-2; TRBD1 matches at 10 bases. V was pared by 1 base and J by 8 bases, with 16 bases of the junction left unmatched. CDR3 length equals 17 residues. CDR1 and CDR2 (germline): DFQATT, SNEGSKA (reference sequence). The CDR3 region has the DNA TGCAGTGCTAGAGGTGCCGGGACAGGGGTCTTGGGTCGAGGCTACACCTTC. It codes for CSARGAGTGVLGRGYTF.

This clonotype was counted a few times. The chain uses TRBV5-4 and TRBJ1-1; D is perhaps TRBD1 (5 bases). V was clipped by 4 bases and J by 2 bases, with 15 bases between them. Germline CDR1 SGHNT, CDR2 YYREEE (reference sequence). This CDR3 has 15 residues. CDR3 DNA sequence: TGTGCCAGCAGCCTGCCCAGACAGTTAAACACTGAAGCTTTCTTT. Its protein product is CASSLPRQLNTEAFF.

The chain joins TRBV6-5 to TRBJ1-2, with D unresolved. V lost 1 base and J lost 3, with 9 bases in between. The V gene's germline CDR1 is MNHEY and CDR2 SVGAGI. This CDR3 has 14 amino acids. The CDR3 here is CASSYFGGYYGYTF. The CDR3 nucleotides read TGTGCCAGCAGTTACTTCGGCGGATACTATGGCTACACCTTC.